This TCR beta chain was identified in a study of T cell repertoires in cytomegalovirus infection. This clonotype was seen a few times. A single record per CDR3 protein comes from TCRdb applying MiXCR to the reads. Altogether nearly 650,000 distinct CDR3 sequences are present, roughly 26% being singletons, with the ten largest covering 6.5% to 10%. This CDR3 has 17 residues. V was pared by 0 bases and J by 0 bases, with 12 bases between. CDR1 is LGHDT, CDR2 YNNKEL, per germline (reference sequence). The sample comprised CD8+ T cells from PBMCs. The rearrangement links TRBV3-1 to TRBJ2-1, with D unresolved. The clonotype was recovered from a human donor in good health (CMV status not recorded). Some clones in this sample may be carry-over from other donors' samples. CDR3 nucleotides: TGTGCCAGCAGCCAAGATCTTTCAGCCGACTCCTACAATGAGCAGTTCTTC. Its translation is CASSQDLSADSYNEQFF.